These 23 T cell receptor beta chains were sequenced from one sample in a study of blood T cells in healthy people across ages. Next came a second PCR, run for 7 to 11 cycles, which used a sample-barcoded 5' primer along with a J-beta primer mix. MiXCR, run by TCRdb on the 5' RACE reads, gives a single entry per CDR3 protein. The table records around 870,000 distinct CDR3 sequences, less than 35% of them present only once. The sequenced sample consisted of blood. Receptors originate from a woman older than 75 in good health.

The V call is TRBV5-1, the J call TRBJ1-1, with 7 bases that match TRBD1. CDR1 is SGHRS and CDR2 is YFSETQ in the germline V gene. Trimming cost V 0 bases and J 6 bases; bases outside gene matches: 8. CDR3 length: 15 residues. CDR3 nucleotides: TGCGCCAGCAGCTTGGCCCGACAGGGTGGCGCTGAAGCTTTCTTT. Its protein is CASSLARQGGAEAFF.

The chain combines TRBV5-6 with TRBJ1-2, with 7 bases aligning to TRBD1. The V and J ends lost 4 bases and 5 bases, in that order; junction bases with no gene match: 11. This CDR3 is built from 15 residues. In germline, CDR1 is SGHDT, CDR2 YYEEEE. Written as DNA, the CDR3 is TGTGCCAGCAGCGTCATTCCGGGACAGCAATATGGCTACACCTTC. Its translation: CASSVIPGQQYGYTF. Looking up the rest from reference TRBV5-6 and TRBJ1-2 gives the full variable domain: DAGVTQSPTHLIKTRGQQVTLRCSPKSGHDTVSWYQQALGQGPQFIFQYYEEEERQRGNFPDRFSGHQFPNYSSELNVNALLLGDSALYLCASSVIPGQQYGYTFGSGTRLTVV.

The rearrangement joins TRBV2 to TRBJ2-3; 10 nucleotides match TRBD2. This CDR3 is built from 15 residues. The germline gives CDR1 SNHLY, CDR2 FYNNEI. V lost 7 bases and J lost 9; bases outside the gene matches: 13. This chain's CDR3 is CASTPSGGAGLTQYF. Written as DNA, the CDR3 is TGTGCCAGCACTCCCAGCGGGGGGGCCGGGCTGACGCAGTATTTT. Drawing the rest from reference TRBV2 and TRBJ2-3, the complete variable domain is EPEVTQTPSHQVTQMGQEVILRCVPISNHLYFYWYRQILGQKVEFLVSFYNNEISEKSEIFDDQFSVERPDGSNFTLKIRSTKLEDSAMYFCASTPSGGAGLTQYFGPGTRLTVL.

A few counts support this clonotype. V is TRBV20-1 and J is TRBJ1-2; D possibly corresponds to TRBD1 (6 bases). This CDR3 has 16 residues. V lost 5 bases and J lost 5, with 24 bases in between. CDR1 and CDR2 (germline): DFQATT, SNEGSKA (reference sequence). The CDR3 sequence is CSAHKFGQGKGYGYTF. The CDR3 coding sequence is TGCAGTGCTCATAAGTTTGGGCAGGGGAAGGGGTATGGCTACACCTTC.

A remark on this clonotype: A much larger clone lies a single base off, so this may be a read error. V is TRBV20-1 and J is TRBJ1-2; D uncertain. In germline, CDR1 is DFQATT, CDR2 SNEGSKA (reference sequence). This CDR3 is 12 amino acids long. The CDR3, as DNA: TGCAGTGCTAGAGATGGGAACTGTGGCTACACCTTC. Its translation is CSARDGNCGYTF.

This chain links TRBV15 with TRBJ1-1, with a tentative D call TRBD1 (6 bases). Trimming removed 1 base at V and 1 base at J, with 10 bases between. This CDR3 region has 15 residues. Germline V gives CDR1 LNHNV, CDR2 YYDKDF (reference sequence). CDR3 amino acids: CATSRGGTTNTEAFF. CDR3 nucleotide sequence: TGTGCCACCAGCAGAGGTGGGACAACGAACACTGAAGCTTTCTTT.

This clonotype was seen ten or more times. The gene calls are TRBV10-1 and TRBJ2-5; TRBD1 aligns across 9 bases. The CDR3 contains 15 residues. J was trimmed by 4 bases and V by 2 bases; bases with no gene match: 5. Germline CDR1 and CDR2: WNHNN and SYGVQD (reference sequence). The CDR3 reads CASSEPGQGTETQYF. CDR3 in DNA: TGCGCCAGCAGTGAGCCGGGACAGGGAACAGAGACCCAGTACTTC.

This rearrangement joins TRBV6-2 or TRBV6-3 to TRBJ2-5; 7 bases are a match to TRBD2. Germline CDR1 MNHEY, CDR2 SVGEGT. The CDR3 length is 13 residues. V gave up 2 bases and J gave up 4 bases; unmatched junction bases: 1. CDR3 sequence: CASSYGTTETQYF. In DNA form, the CDR3 reads TGTGCCAGCAGTTACGGGACTACAGAGACCCAGTACTTC.

Note on this clonotype: The CDR3 carries no conserved terminal phenylalanine or tryptophan, so it likely arises from a read error. The chain has TRBV10-3 and TRBJ1-4, with D unresolved. In germline, CDR1 is ENHRY, CDR2 SYGVKD. Trimming removed 6 bases at V and 10 bases at J, with 15 bases between. This CDR3 region has 13 residues. CDR3 loop: CAIRGSVGGKLFL. The CDR3 DNA reads TGTGCCATCAGGGGGAGTGTAGGTGGAAAACTGTTTTTG.

This clonotype was counted at least ten times. As DNA, the CDR3 is TGTGCCAGCAGCTTTTCCACTGGAAAATGGACAGATACGCAGTATTTT. This translates into CASSFSTGKWTDTQYF. The chain is built from TRBV7-2 and TRBJ2-3; D is unclear. Germline V lookup: CDR1 SGHTA, CDR2 FQGNSA. Trimming removed 3 bases at V and 3 bases at J, with 16 bases between. This CDR3 is built from 16 residues.

This clonotype was seen repeatedly, ten times or more. This sequence joins TRBV6-2 or TRBV6-3 and TRBJ1-2; D ambiguous. This CDR3 is built from 12 residues. The V end lost 8 bases, the J end lost 5 bases, and 12 bases lay between the germline ends. Per the germline V gene, CDR1 is MNHEY and CDR2 is SVGEGT. In DNA, the CDR3 is TGTGCCAGCGCCACGGGAGGGTATGGCTACACCTTC. Its translation is CASATGGYGYTF.

This clonotype came up once. The junction shows a germline mismatch at one end, possibly a read error. The chain has TRBV18 and TRBJ2-2; D is possibly TRBD1 (6 bases). The length of the CDR3 is 14 residues. The germline gives CDR1 KGHSH, CDR2 LQKENI. CDR3 DNA: TGTGCCAGCACCGGGACACGGAACGCCGGGGAGCTGTTTTTT. This translates into CASTGTRNAGELFF.

The table lists this clonotype with a few counts. V usage is TRBV7-8 and J usage is TRBJ1-2; tentatively, D is TRBD1 (6 bases). CDR1 is SGHVS and CDR2 is FQNEAQ in the germline V gene. This CDR3 is 15 amino acids long. V was shortened by 5 bases and J by 0 bases, with 13 bases between the two germline ends. In DNA, the CDR3 is TGTGCCAGCAGCGAACAGGGAAACTCTAACTATGGCTACACCTTC. It specifies CASSEQGNSNYGYTF.

This clonotype was observed a handful of times. A much larger clone is a single base away; this may be a read error. The rearrangement joins TRBV6-5 to TRBJ2-7; no definite D call. Trimming removed 2 bases from V and 7 bases from J, with 21 bases in between. CDR1 is MNHEY, CDR2 SVGAGI, per germline. The CDR3 sequence is 16 residues long. CDR3 nucleotides: TGTGCCAGCAGTTACCAGGACCGACCGAGCTCCAATGAGCAGTACTTC. Its translation is CASSYQDRPSSNEQYF.

The chain has TRBV7-2 and TRBJ2-1, with TRBD2 identical over 8 bases. J was trimmed by 6 bases and V by 2 bases; bases with no gene match: 6. This CDR3 region has 15 residues. The germline CDR1 and CDR2 sequences are SGHTA and FQGNSA. CDR3 nucleotide sequence: TGTGCCAGCAGCTTAAGTCGGGGGGGGGGCAATGAGCAGTTCTTC. It specifies CASSLSRGGGNEQFF.

About this clonotype itself: A single base separates this from a much larger clone, so it may be a read error. The CDR3 reads CASIGSSYNSPLHF. DNA for the CDR3: TGTGCCAGCATCGGGAGCTCCTATAATTCACCCCTCCACTTT. The rearrangement joins TRBV6-2 or TRBV6-3 to TRBJ1-6; the D is unclear. Germline CDR1 MNHEY, CDR2 SVGEGT. The CDR3 has 14 amino acids. V lost 7 bases, J lost 0 bases, and 7 bases lay in between.

V and J are TRBV2 and TRBJ1-3, with D maybe TRBD1 (5 bases). CDR3 length: 12 residues. Germline CDR1 SNHLY, CDR2 FYNNEI. The ends were cut back, 7 bases at V and 14 bases at J, with 18 bases in the middle. The CDR3 nucleotides are TGTGCCAGCACCCGTGGGGCACCCATCCTATATTTT. It yields the protein CASTRGAPILYF.

The chain recombines TRBV6-6 with TRBJ2-4; D gene uncertain. The DNA matches TRBJ2-5 better at its end, which makes the J call doubtful. The V gene's germline CDR1 is MNHNY and CDR2 SVGAGI (reference sequence). The CDR3 contains 12 residues. As DNA, the CDR3 is TGTGCCAGCAGCCACCGAATGGAGACCCAGTACTTC. Translation gives CASSHRMETQYF.

This clonotype showed up just once. The chain carries TRBV6-2 or TRBV6-3 and TRBJ2-3, with D perhaps matching TRBD2 (5 bases). Germline CDR1 MNHEY, CDR2 SVGEGT. The CDR3 sequence is 16 residues long. V lost 5 bases and J lost 0, with 15 bases in between. CDR3 loop: CASSTAQSGSTDTQYF. CDR3 bases: TGTGCCAGCAGTACCGCTCAGTCGGGAAGCACAGATACGCAGTATTTT.

This clonotype was picked up many times. The chain links TRBV7-9 to TRBJ1-4; maybe TRBD1 (5 bases). Per the germline V gene, CDR1 is SEHNR and CDR2 is FQNEAQ (reference sequence). Trimming shortened V by 1 base and J by 0 bases, and 12 bases separated the two germline ends. This CDR3 is built from 17 residues. The CDR3 here is CASSLGRQSSTNEKLFF. The CDR3 nucleotides read TGTGCCAGCAGCTTAGGGAGACAGAGCTCAACTAATGAAAAACTGTTTTTT.

This clonotype was detected many times. The chain employs TRBV7-9 and TRBJ2-1; TRBD2 matches at 11 bases. There are 18 residues in the CDR3. The germline CDR1 and CDR2 sequences are SEHNR and FQNEAQ (reference sequence). The trim removed 6 bases at V and 5 bases at J, leaving 15 bases unmatched. Here the CDR3 reads CASRPGLAAPTSDNEQFF. The CDR3 DNA reads TGTGCCAGCAGGCCGGGACTAGCGGCCCCGACGTCGGACAATGAGCAGTTCTTC.

The V call is TRBV27, the J call TRBJ1-2; 7 nucleotides line up with TRBD1. The CDR3 has 13 residues. CDR1 is MNHEY, CDR2 SMNVEV, per germline (reference sequence). The J segment lost 3 bases and the V segment lost 8 bases, leaving 6 bases of the junction unmatched. The CDR3 region is CASGSRGYYGYTF. CDR3 nucleotide sequence: TGTGCCAGCGGATCCAGGGGGTACTATGGCTACACCTTC.

With regard to this clonotype: Sequence at one end of the junction differs from germline and may be a read error. The chain carries TRBV7-6 and TRBJ2-7; TRBD2 agrees at 9 bases. Germline V lookup: CDR1 SGHVS, CDR2 FNYEAQ. The CDR3 loop spans 20 amino acids. CDR3: CASSFRLAGAYRNPYNEQYF. The CDR3 DNA reads TGCGCCAGCAGCTTTCGCTTAGCGGGGGCCTACAGAAACCCCTACAATGAGCAGTACTTC.